The 8 T cell receptor beta chains listed next were all sequenced from one sample in a study of blood T cell repertoires in COVID-19. TCRdb's copy holds only in-frame clones and misses some; the assay was immunoSEQ multiplex PCR. The data contain approximately 150,000 clones, roughly 86% of them seen just once; the ten biggest clones take up about 8%. The source material was peripheral blood. These receptors were taken from a woman aged 55-70 years with acute or convalescent COVID-19.

The chain employs TRBV7-3 and TRBJ2-6, with D possibly matching TRBD1 (6 bases). This CDR3 contains 19 residues. V dropped 5 bases and J dropped 0 bases, with 20 bases sitting between them. Germline lookup yields CDR1 SGHTA and CDR2 FQGTGA. In DNA form, the CDR3 reads TGTGCCAGCAGCGGTACAGGGTTATCACCTTACTCTGGGGCCAACGTCCTGACTTTC. Its protein product is CASSGTGLSPYSGANVLTF.

The chain combines TRBV5-4 with TRBJ1-1; tentatively, D is TRBD1 (6 bases). The ends were cut back, 3 bases at V and 0 bases at J, with 15 bases in the middle. The CDR3 extends over 16 amino acids. Germline V gene sequence: CDR1 SGHNT, CDR2 YYREEE (reference sequence). CDR3 coding DNA: TGTGCCAGCAGCTCACATTGGGGACATATGAACACTGAAGCTTTCTTT. Protein sequence: CASSSHWGHMNTEAFF.

This chain links TRBV4-3 with TRBJ2-5, with TRBD1 identical over 8 bases. CDR3 length: 16 amino acids. The germline V gene encodes CDR1 LGHNA and CDR2 YSLEER. J gave up 5 bases and V 1 base, and 9 bases lay outside the gene matches. The CDR3 sequence is CASSQGPGQGMETQYF. As DNA, the CDR3 is TGCGCCAGCAGCCAAGGCCCAGGACAGGGAATGGAGACCCAGTACTTC.

V usage is TRBV30 and J usage is TRBJ1-5; possible D gene TRBD1, 6 bases. Germline CDR1 is GTSNPN and CDR2 is SVGIG (reference sequence). The ends were cut back, 3 bases at V and 5 bases at J, with 20 bases in the middle. CDR3 length: 16 residues. The CDR3 here is CAWSAAGVGVDQPQHF. DNA of the CDR3: TGTGCCTGGAGCGCCGCAGGGGTCGGGGTGGATCAGCCCCAGCATTTT. The complete variable domain, with remaining parts taken from reference TRBV30 and TRBJ1-5, reads SQTIHQWPATLVQPVGSPLSLECTVEGTSNPNLYWYRQAAGRGLQLLFYSVGIGQISSEVPQNLSASRPQDRQFILSSKKLLLSDSGFYLCAWSAAGVGVDQPQHFGDGTRLSIL.

The rearrangement joins TRBV27 to TRBJ2-7, with a possible D match to TRBD2 (6 bases). Germline loops: CDR1 MNHEY, CDR2 SMNVEV (reference sequence). The CDR3 runs 14 residues. The V end lost 1 base, the J end lost 7 bases, and 14 bases lay between the germline ends. The CDR3 spells CASSLWARAGEQYF. The DNA of the CDR3 is TGTGCCAGCAGTTTATGGGCTCGGGCGGGGGAGCAGTACTTC.

This clone has only a few counts. The rearrangement links TRBV24-1 to TRBJ1-2, with D perhaps TRBD1 (5 bases). The V gene's germline CDR1 is KGHDR and CDR2 SFDVKD. The V gene lost 3 bases and the J gene lost 8 bases, with 21 bases spanning the gap. CDR3 length: 16 residues. As DNA, the CDR3 is TGTGCCACCAGTGATCCCTCCCCAGGGATTATGGGGGGCTACACCTTC. Translation: CATSDPSPGIMGGYTF.

The chain is built from TRBV5-6 and TRBJ2-3; TRBD1 matches at 8 bases. This CDR3 is 15 amino acids long. Germline V lookup: CDR1 SGHDT, CDR2 YYEEEE. Trimming took 3 bases from V and 4 from J; bases not matched to a gene: 7. The CDR3 loop reads CASSSPGGNADTQYF. CDR3 DNA sequence: TGTGCCAGCAGCTCACCAGGGGGCAACGCAGATACGCAGTATTTT.

The V call is TRBV28, the J call TRBJ2-5; D gene uncertain. Germline CDR1 and CDR2: MDHEN and SYDVKM. The CDR3 is 15 amino acids. Trimming left V 4 bases short and J 2 bases short, with 14 bases between. CDR3: CASSSLLSLQETQYF. DNA for the CDR3: TGTGCCAGCAGTTCTTTACTGTCGTTACAAGAGACCCAGTACTTC.